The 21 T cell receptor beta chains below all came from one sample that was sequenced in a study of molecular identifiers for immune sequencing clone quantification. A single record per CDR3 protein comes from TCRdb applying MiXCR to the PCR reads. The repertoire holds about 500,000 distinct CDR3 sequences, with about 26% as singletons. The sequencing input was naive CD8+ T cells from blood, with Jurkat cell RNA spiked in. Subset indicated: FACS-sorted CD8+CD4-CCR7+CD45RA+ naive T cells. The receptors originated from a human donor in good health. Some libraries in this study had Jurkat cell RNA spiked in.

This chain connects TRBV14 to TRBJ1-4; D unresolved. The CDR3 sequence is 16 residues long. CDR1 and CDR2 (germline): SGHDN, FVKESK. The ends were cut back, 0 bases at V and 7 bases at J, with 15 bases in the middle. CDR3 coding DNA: TGTGCCAGCAGCCAAGATTTCGAAACAGCCTCTGAAAAACTGTTTTTT. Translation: CASSQDFETASEKLFF. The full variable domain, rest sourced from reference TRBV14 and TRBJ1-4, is EAGVTQFPSHSVIEKGQTVTLRCDPISGHDNLYWYRRVMGKEIKFLLHFVKESKQDESGMPNNRFLAERTGGTYSTLKVQPAELEDSGVYFCASSQDFETASEKLFFGSGTQLSVL.

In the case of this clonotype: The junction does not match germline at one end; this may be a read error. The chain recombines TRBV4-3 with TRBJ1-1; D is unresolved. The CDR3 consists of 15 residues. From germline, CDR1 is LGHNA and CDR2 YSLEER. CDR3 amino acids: CASSQERSVNTETFF. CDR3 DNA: TGCGCCAGCAGCCAAGAGCGGTCCGTGAACACTGAAACTTTCTTT.

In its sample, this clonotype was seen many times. This CDR3 reads CASSKLIQGVGITEAFF. DNA of the CDR3: TGTGCCAGCAGCAAGTTAATACAGGGGGTTGGAATCACTGAAGCTTTCTTT. The J gene is TRBJ1-1, the V gene TRBV5-5; 8 bases are a match to TRBD1. Germline assignment: CDR1 SGHKS and CDR2 YYEKEE (reference sequence). The CDR3 covers 17 residues. After removal of 4 bases from V and 4 bases from J, the junction contained 15 bases not matched to a gene.

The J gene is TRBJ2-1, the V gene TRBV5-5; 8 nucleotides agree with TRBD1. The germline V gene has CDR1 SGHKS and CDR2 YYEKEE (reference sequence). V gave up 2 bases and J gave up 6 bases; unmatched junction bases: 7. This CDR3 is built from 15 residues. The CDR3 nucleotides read TGTGCCAGCAGCTTTCCGGGACAGGTCTCCAATGAGCAGTTCTTC. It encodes CASSFPGQVSNEQFF.

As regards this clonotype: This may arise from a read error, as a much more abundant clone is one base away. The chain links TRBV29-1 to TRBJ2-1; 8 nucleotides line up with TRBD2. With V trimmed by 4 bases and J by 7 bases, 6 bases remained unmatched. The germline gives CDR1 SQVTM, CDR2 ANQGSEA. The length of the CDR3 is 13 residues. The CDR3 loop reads CSVAWRGVNEQFF. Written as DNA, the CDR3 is TGCAGCGTTGCCTGGCGGGGGGTTAATGAGCAGTTCTTC.

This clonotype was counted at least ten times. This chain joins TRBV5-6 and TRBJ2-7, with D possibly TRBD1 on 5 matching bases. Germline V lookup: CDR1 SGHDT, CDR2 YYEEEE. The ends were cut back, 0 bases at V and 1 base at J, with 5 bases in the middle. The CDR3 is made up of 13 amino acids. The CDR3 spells CASSLGQSYEQYF. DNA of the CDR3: TGTGCCAGCAGCTTGGGACAGTCCTACGAGCAGTACTTC. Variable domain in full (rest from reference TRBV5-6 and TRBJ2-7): DAGVTQSPTHLIKTRGQQVTLRCSPKSGHDTVSWYQQALGQGPQFIFQYYEEEERQRGNFPDRFSGHQFPNYSSELNVNALLLGDSALYLCASSLGQSYEQYFGPGTRLTVT.

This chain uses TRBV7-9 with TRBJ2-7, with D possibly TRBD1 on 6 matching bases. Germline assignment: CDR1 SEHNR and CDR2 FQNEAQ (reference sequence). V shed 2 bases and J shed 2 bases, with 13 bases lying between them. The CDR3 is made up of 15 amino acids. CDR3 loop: CASSLQGLGTYEQYF. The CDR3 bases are TGTGCCAGCAGCTTACAGGGGTTAGGTACCTACGAGCAGTACTTC. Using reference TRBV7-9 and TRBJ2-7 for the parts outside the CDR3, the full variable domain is DTGVSQNPRHKITKRGQNVTFRCDPISEHNRLYWYRQTLGQGPEFLTYFQNEAQLEKSRLLSDRFSAERPKGSFSTLEIQRTEQGDSAMYLCASSLQGLGTYEQYFGPGTRLTVT.

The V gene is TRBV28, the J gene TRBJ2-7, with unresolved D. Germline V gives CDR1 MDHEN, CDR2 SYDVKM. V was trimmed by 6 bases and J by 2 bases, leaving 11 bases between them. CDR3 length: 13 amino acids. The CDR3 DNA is TGTGCCAGCAGGTTGACGGGCCCCTACGAGCAGTACTTC. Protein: CASRLTGPYEQYF.

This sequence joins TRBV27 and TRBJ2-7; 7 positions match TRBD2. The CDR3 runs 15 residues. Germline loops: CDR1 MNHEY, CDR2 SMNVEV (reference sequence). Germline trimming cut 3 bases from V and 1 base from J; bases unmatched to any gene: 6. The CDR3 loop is CASSLLASGSYEQYF. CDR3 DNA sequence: TGTGCCAGCAGTTTGCTGGCTAGCGGATCCTACGAGCAGTACTTC.

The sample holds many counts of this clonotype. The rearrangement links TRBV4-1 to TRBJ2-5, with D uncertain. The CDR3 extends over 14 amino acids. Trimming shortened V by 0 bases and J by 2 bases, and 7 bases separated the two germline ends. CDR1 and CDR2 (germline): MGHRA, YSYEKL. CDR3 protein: CASSQDRTQETQYF. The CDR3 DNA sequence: TGCGCCAGCAGCCAAGATCGGACGCAAGAGACCCAGTACTTC.

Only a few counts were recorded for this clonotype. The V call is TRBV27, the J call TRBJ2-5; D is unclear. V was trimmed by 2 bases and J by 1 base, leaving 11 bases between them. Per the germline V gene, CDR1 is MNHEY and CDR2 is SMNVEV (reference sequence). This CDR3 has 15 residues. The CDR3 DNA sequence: TGTGCCAGCAGTTTAGTTTCTGGGTTCCAAGAGACCCAGTACTTC. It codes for CASSLVSGFQETQYF.

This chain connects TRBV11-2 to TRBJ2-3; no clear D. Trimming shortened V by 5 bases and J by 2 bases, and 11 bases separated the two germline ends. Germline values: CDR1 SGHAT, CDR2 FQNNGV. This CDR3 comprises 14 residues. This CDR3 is CASSKGWNTDTQYF. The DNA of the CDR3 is TGTGCCAGCAGCAAGGGCTGGAACACAGATACGCAGTATTTT.

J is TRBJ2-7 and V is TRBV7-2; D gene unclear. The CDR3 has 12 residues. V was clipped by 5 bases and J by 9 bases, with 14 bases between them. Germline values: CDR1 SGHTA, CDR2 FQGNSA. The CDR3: CASSTNLLGQYF. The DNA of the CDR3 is TGTGCCAGCAGCACAAACCTCCTGGGGCAGTACTTC. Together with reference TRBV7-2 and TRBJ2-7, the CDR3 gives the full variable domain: GAGVSQSPSNKVTEKGKDVELRCDPISGHTALYWYRQSLGQGLEFLIYFQGNSAPDKSGLPSDRFSAERTGGSVSTLTIQRTQQEDSAVYLCASSTNLLGQYFGPGTRLTVT.

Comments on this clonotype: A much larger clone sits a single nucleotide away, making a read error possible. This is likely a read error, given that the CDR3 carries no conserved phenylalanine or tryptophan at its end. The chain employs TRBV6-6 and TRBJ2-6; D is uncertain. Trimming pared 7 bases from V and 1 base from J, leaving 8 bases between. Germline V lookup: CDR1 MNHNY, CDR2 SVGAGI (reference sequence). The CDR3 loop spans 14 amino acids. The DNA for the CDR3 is TGTGCCAGCAATCGCGGATCTGGGGCCAACGTCCTGACTTAC. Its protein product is CASNRGSGANVLTY.

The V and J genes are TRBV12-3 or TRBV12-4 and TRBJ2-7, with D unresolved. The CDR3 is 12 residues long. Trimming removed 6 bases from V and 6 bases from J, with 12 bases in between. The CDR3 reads CASSHGTTEQYF. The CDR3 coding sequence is TGTGCCAGCAGCCACGGCACAACCGAGCAGTACTTC.

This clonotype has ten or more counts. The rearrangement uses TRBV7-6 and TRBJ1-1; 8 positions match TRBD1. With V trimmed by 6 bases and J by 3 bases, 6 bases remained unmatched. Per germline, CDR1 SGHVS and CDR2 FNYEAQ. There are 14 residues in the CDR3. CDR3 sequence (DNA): TGTGCCAGCAGTCAAGGACAGGGATACACTGAAGCTTTCTTT. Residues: CASSQGQGYTEAFF.

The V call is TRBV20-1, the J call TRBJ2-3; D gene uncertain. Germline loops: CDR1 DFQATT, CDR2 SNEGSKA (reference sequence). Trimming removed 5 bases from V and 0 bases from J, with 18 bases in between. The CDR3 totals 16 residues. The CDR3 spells CSADLLAAPSTDTQYF. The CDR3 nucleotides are TGCAGTGCTGATCTCTTAGCTGCCCCTAGCACAGATACGCAGTATTTT.

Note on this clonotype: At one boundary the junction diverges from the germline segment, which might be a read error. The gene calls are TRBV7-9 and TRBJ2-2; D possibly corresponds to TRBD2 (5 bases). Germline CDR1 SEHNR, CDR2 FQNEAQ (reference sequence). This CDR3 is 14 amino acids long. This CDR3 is CASRAFGVTRELFF. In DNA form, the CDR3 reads TGTGCCAGCCGCGCATTCGGGGTCACCCGGGAGCTGTTTTTT.

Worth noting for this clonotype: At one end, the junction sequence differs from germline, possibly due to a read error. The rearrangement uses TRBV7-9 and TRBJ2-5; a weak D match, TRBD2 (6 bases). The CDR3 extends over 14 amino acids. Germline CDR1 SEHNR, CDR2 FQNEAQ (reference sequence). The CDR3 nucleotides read TGTGCCAGCAGCTTTGGGGGGTTACAAGGGACCCAGTACTTC. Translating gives CASSFGGLQGTQYF.

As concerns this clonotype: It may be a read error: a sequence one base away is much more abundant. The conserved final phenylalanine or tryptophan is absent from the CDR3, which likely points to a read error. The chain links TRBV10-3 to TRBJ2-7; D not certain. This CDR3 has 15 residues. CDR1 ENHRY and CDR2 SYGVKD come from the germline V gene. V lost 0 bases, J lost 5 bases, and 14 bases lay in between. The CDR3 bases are TGTGCCATCAGTGAGTCGAAGGGATTGGTCAACGAGCAGTACCTC. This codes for CAISESKGLVNEQYL.

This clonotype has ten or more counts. CDR3: CASQDLAKNIQYF. As DNA, the CDR3 is TGTGCCAGCCAAGACCTAGCCAAAAACATTCAGTACTTC. V and J are TRBV27 and TRBJ2-4, with D unclear. CDR3 size: 13 residues. Germline values: CDR1 MNHEY, CDR2 SMNVEV (reference sequence). Trimming pared 8 bases from V and 0 bases from J, leaving 8 bases between.